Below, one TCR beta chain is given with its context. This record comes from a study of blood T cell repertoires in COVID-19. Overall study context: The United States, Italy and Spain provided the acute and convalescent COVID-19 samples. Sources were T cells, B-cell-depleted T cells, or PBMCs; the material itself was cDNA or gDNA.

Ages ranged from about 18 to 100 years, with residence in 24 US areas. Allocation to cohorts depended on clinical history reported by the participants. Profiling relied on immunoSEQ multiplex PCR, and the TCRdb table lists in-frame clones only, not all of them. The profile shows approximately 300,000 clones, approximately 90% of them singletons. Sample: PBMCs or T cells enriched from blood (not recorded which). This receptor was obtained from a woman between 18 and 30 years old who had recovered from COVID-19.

The CDR3 coding sequence is TGTGCCAGCAGTGAACCAGGGCCACTAGCGCTCACAGATACGCAGTATTTT. The encoded protein is CASSEPGPLALTDTQYF. V and J are TRBV25-1 and TRBJ2-3; 7 bases line up with TRBD2. This CDR3 is built from 17 residues. Germline V lookup: CDR1 MGHDK, CDR2 SYGVNS. Trimming cost V 2 bases and J 2 bases; bases outside gene matches: 10.